This T cell receptor (beta chain) emerged from a study of OX40 agonist ivuxolimab in advanced cancers. This clone was picked up one time. Antigen specificity is unknown. The CDR3 is 16 residues long. CDR1 and CDR2 (germline): MNHNY, SVGAGI (reference sequence). Between the trimmed V and J ends, which lost 2 bases and 0 bases, there was a span of 14 bases. Study observations and caveats: Still undetermined is the antigen specificity of the expanded peripheral T cells. Clonal expansion by week 6 occurred in CD4+ and CD8+ blood T cells (at 0.1 to 3.0 mg/kg).

Repertoires were generated with immunoSEQ multiplex PCR, while TCRdb's copy carries only in-frame clones and drops some. The sample contains about 85,000 clones, around four fifths of which appear only once. Blood was sampled at baseline, cycle 4 day 1, and cycle 7 day 1. The sequence derives from an adult with an advanced solid tumor such as melanoma, head and neck, liver or kidney cancer. The specimen comprised CD4+ or CD8+ T cells sorted from blood, sampled in a trial of the OX40 agonist ivuxolimab. The V call is TRBV6-6, the J call TRBJ2-7, with a possible D match to TRBD2 (5 bases). The CDR3 protein is CASSYNPLGSSYEQYF. In DNA, the CDR3 is TGTGCCAGCAGTTACAATCCTTTGGGGAGCTCCTACGAGCAGTACTTC.